The 9 T cell receptor delta chains given below trace back to one sample, sequenced in a study of Vδ1+ human thymocytes. Study findings and constraints: Highly polyclonal TRG and TRD repertoires with Gaussian CDR3 length distributions appeared in thymus.

Their recognized antigens are unknown. RNA was extracted from the cells and then reverse transcribed. Multiplex PCR used pooled V-gene forward primers and a constant-region reverse primer to amplify CDR3s. TCRdb fed the multiplex PCR reads to CATT. The repertoire holds tens of thousands of delta-chain clones, more than 12% seen once, with 0.39% in the top ten. The sample comprised Vdelta1+ gamma-delta thymocytes from the thymus. Subset here: FACS-sorted CD3+ TCRalphabeta- TCRVdelta1+ TCRVdelta2- thymocytes. These receptors were collected from a girl under three years old who had congenital heart surgery.

V and J are TRAV29/DV5 and TRDJ2; D perhaps matches TRDD3 (6 bases). Deletions cut 2 bases from V and 2 bases from J, with 31 bases between. In germline, CDR1 is NSMFDY, CDR2 ISSIKDK. The CDR3 runs 21 residues. CDR3 protein: CAASLLVPGMWGAFLTAQLFF. CDR3 in DNA: TGTGCAGCAAGTCTCCTCGTGCCGGGGATGTGGGGGGCCTTCTTGACAGCACAACTCTTCTTT.

The J gene is TRDJ1, the V gene TRDV1; TRDD2 agrees at 8 bases. Trimming took 3 bases from V and 0 from J; bases not matched to a gene: 21. Germline V gene lookup returns CDR1 TSWWSYY and CDR2 QGS. The CDR3 extends over 21 amino acids. The CDR3 loop is CALGDGCSSYVCGAYTDKLIF. CDR3 DNA: TGTGCTCTTGGGGACGGCTGTTCTTCCTACGTTTGTGGGGCTTACACCGATAAACTCATCTTT.

The sample holds a few counts of this clone. The V and J genes are TRDV1 and TRDJ1; D is unclear. CDR1 TSWWSYY and CDR2 QGS come from the germline V gene. The length of the CDR3 is 16 residues. Trimming cost V 2 bases and J 0 bases, with 13 bases left between them. CDR3 coding DNA: TGTGCTCTTGGGGAAGCCACCAACGGGGACACCGATAAACTCATCTTT. The encoded protein is CALGEATNGDTDKLIF.

This clone has a handful of counts. V and J are TRDV1 and TRDJ1; a possible D gene is TRDD3 (6 bases). The CDR3 is made up of 18 amino acids. Germline V gives CDR1 TSWWSYY, CDR2 QGS. Trimming took 2 bases from V and 2 from J, leaving 21 bases between them. CDR3 sequence: CALGEGQPIVGGTDKLIF. DNA for the CDR3: TGTGCTCTTGGGGAAGGTCAGCCTATCGTGGGGGGAACCGATAAACTCATCTTT.

Only one count was recorded for this clone. The V gene is TRDV1, the J gene TRDJ1, with 13 bases identical to TRDD3. Germline V lookup: CDR1 TSWWSYY, CDR2 QGS. This CDR3 is built from 19 residues. Written as DNA, the CDR3 is TGTGCCCTAACCTACTGGGGGATACGGAGGGGGTCGGACACCGATAAACTCATCTTT. As protein: CALTYWGIRRGSDTDKLIF.

This clone was detected only a few times. The chain joins TRDV1 to TRDJ1; 9 bases match TRDD3. CDR1 is TSWWSYY and CDR2 is QGS in the germline V gene. J was trimmed by 0 bases and V by 1 base; bases with no gene match: 24. The CDR3 consists of 23 residues. CDR3 residues: CALGEPHPFPGLGDPRYTDKLIF. The CDR3 DNA follows: TGTGCTCTTGGGGAACCCCACCCCTTCCCGGGTCTGGGGGATCCTAGGTACACCGATAAACTCATCTTT.

This sequence joins TRDV1 and TRDJ1; a possible D gene is TRDD2 (6 bases). This CDR3 is 19 amino acids long. The germline CDR1 and CDR2 sequences are TSWWSYY and QGS. Trimming cost V 0 bases and J 2 bases, with 22 bases left between them. The CDR3 nucleotides are TGTGCTCTTGGGGAACTGAGATCCTTCCCTCGTTACTGGACCGATAAACTCATCTTT. This sequence encodes CALGELRSFPRYWTDKLIF.

This rearrangement joins TRDV1 to TRDJ1; D gene uncertain. This CDR3 comprises 20 residues. The germline CDR1 and CDR2 sequences are TSWWSYY and QGS. The germline V and J ends were trimmed by 1 base and 11 bases, with 35 bases remaining between them. The CDR3 region has the DNA TGTGCTCTTGGGGAACCGTCGGGACTCCAACCACCCTCGATGGTCAAGTGGCTCATCTTT. Amino acids: CALGEPSGLQPPSMVKWLIF.

There are a few counts of this clone. This chain uses TRDV1 with TRDJ1, with 9 bases lining up with TRDD3. The junction had 16 bases not matched to a gene; V was cut back by 2 bases and J by 0 bases. From germline, CDR1 is TSWWSYY and CDR2 QGS. The CDR3 extends over 20 amino acids. DNA for the CDR3: TGTGCTCTTGGGGAAAACCCCTCTAAGCCGGGGGATACTCACACCGATAAACTCATCTTT. Translation gives CALGENPSKPGDTHTDKLIF.